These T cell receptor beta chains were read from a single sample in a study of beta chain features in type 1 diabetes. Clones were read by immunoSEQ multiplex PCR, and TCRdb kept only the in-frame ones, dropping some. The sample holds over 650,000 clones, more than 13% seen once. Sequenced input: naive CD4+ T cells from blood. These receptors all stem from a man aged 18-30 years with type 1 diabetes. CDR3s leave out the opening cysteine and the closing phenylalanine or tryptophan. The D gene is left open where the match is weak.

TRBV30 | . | AWSPFAMGDRSEKLF
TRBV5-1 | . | AGRIEGESTGNTIY
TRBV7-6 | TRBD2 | ASSALGSSGASYEQY
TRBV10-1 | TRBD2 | ASSDTGGPGELF
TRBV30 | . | AWSRDTYEQY
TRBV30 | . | AWSGPDPHGLH
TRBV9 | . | ASSVVGETQY
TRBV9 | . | ASSVVRGRETQY
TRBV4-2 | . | ASSLQAGSKVDIPGANVLT
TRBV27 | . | ASSLDDSHGNTIY
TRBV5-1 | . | ASSLHQGGSPLH
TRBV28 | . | ASSFGSATNYGYT
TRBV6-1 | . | ASSVRTATNIQY
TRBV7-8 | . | ASSLGGFDSPLH
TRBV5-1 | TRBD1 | ASSSTGGKGETQY
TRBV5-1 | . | ASGRVRDNEQF
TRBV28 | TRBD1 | ASSPLGQEGVEAF
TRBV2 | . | ASSGRGGLTDTQY
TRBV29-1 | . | SVKGIDEKLF
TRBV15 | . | ATSVLGGDIQY
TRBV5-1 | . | ASSLGRPANTGELF
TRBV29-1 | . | SVELGQLDSTAF
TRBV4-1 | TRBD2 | ASSPGLASNEQF
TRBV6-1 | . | ASSEVEGFYGYT
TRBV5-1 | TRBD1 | ASSRMGQGTNNEQF
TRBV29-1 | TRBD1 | SVVQGIEAGYT
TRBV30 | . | AWSVSLAGTGELF
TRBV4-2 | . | ASSQGSYNEQF
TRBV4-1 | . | ASSPVGEVSTDTQY
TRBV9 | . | ASSVESGGTEAF
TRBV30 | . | AFPPGRITGELF
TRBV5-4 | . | ASSRGLSGELF
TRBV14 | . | ASSPGAEQY
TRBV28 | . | ASTIFPGDGYT
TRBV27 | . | ASSLGSNQPQH
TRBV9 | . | ASSVDPGGGSYEQY
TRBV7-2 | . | ASSLGLISNQPQH
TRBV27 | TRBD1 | ASSSPRTGNYGYT
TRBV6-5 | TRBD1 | ASSWTGENTEAF
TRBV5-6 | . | ASSLDARGTYGYT
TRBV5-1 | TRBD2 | ASSLESPAGDTDTQY
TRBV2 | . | ASSAQGGQETQY
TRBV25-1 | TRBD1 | ASSVPGTGANEQF
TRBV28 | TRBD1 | ASITGGHNQPQH
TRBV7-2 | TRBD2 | ASSPRGVLGTGELF
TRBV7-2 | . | ASSPAGELF
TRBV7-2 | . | ASSATEGQY
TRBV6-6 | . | ASRTRAGLPQH
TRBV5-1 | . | ASSLLATNEKLF
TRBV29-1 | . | SAFRTPTSTDTQY
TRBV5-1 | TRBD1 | ASSLRQGPNQPQH
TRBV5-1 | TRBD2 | ASSPLGTSGRRYEQY
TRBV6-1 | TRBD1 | ASSEAQGVPQH
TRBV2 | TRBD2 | ASSGGLAGYEQY
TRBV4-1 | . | ASSQGGRIATDTQY
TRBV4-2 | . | ASSQEQNSYEQY
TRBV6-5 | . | ASSYKRDEQF
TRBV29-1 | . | SVVIGQNYGYT
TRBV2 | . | ASSAGVVKETQY
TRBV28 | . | ASSFRSGTQY